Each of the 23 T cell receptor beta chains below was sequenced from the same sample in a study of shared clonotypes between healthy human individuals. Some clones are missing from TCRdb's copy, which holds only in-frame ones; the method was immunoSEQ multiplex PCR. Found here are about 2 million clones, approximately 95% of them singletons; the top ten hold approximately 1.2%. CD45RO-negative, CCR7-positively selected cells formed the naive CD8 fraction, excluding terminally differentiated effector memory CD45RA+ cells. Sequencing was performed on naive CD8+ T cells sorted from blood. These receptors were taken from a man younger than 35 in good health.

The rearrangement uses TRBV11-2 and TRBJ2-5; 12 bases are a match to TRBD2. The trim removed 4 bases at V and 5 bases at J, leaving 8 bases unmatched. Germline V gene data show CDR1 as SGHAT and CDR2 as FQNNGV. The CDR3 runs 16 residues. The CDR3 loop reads CASSSHLAGGPETQYF. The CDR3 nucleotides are TGTGCCAGCAGCTCGCACCTAGCGGGAGGGCCGGAGACCCAGTACTTC.

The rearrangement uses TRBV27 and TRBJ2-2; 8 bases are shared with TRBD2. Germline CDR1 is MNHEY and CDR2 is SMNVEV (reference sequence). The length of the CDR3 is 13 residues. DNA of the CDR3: TGTGCTGCCGGGACTAGGGGCACCGGGGAGCTGTTTTTT. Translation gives CAAGTRGTGELFF.

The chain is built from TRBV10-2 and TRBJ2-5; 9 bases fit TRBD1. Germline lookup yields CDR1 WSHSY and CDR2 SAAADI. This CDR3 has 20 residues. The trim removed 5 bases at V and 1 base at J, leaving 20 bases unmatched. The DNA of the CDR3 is TGCGCCAGCAGTCGACAGGGGGACGGTGTTAGTAATAGCCCCCAAGAGACCCAGTACTTC. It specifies CASSRQGDGVSNSPQETQYF.

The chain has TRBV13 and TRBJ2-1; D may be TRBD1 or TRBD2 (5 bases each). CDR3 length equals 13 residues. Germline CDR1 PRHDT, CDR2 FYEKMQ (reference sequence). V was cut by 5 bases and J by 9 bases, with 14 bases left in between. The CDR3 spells CASSPVLGAEQFF. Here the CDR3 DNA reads TGTGCCAGCAGCCCCGTACTAGGGGCTGAGCAGTTCTTC.

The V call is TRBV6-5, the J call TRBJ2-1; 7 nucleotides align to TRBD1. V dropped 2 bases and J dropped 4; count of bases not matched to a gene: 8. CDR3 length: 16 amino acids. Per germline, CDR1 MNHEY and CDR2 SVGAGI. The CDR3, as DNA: TGTGCCAGCAGTTACGTCCGGGACAGCCTATACAATGAGCAGTTCTTC. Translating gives CASSYVRDSLYNEQFF.

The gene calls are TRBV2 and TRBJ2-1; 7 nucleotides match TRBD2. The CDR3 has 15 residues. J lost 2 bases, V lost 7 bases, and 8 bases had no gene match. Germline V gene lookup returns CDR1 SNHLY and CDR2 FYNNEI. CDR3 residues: CASTKAGWAYNEQFF. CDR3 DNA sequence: TGTGCCAGCACTAAAGCGGGATGGGCCTACAATGAGCAGTTCTTC.

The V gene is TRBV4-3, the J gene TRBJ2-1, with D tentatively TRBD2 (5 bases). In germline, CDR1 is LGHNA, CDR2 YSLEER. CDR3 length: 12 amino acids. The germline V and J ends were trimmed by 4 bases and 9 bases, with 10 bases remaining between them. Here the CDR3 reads CASSLTGSEQFF. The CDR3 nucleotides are TGCGCCAGCAGCCTTACGGGGAGTGAGCAGTTCTTC.

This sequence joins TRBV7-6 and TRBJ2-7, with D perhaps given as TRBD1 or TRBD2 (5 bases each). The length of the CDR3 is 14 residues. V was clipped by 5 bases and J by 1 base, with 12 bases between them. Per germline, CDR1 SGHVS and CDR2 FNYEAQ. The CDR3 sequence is CASSPGDGSYEQYF. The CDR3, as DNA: TGTGCCAGCAGCCCCGGGGACGGTTCCTACGAGCAGTACTTC. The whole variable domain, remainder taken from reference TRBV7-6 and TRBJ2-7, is GAGVSQSPRYKVTKRGQDVALRCDPISGHVSLYWYRQALGQGPEFLTYFNYEAQQDKSGLPNDRFSAERPEGSISTLTIQRTEQRDSAMYRCASSPGDGSYEQYFGPGTRLTVT.

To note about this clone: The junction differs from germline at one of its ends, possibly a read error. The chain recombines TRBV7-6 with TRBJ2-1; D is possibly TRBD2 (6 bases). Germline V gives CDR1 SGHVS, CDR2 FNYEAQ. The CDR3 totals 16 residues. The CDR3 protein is CASSPQIGGSYNEQFF. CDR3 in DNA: TGTGCCAGCAGCCCCCAGATCGGGGGATCCTATAATGAGCAGTTCTTC.

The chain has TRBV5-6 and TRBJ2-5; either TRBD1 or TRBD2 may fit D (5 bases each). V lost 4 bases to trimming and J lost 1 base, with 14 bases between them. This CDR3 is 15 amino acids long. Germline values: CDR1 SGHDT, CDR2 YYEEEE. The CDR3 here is CASSGGDSTQETQYF. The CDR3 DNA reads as TGTGCCAGCAGCGGAGGAGACAGTACCCAAGAGACCCAGTACTTC.

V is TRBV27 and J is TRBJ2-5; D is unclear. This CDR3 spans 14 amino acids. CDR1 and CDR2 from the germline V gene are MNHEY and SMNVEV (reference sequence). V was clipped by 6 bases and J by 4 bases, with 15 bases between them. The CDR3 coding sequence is TGTGCCAGCAGCCCGGCCTTGACGGGAGAGACCCAGTACTTC. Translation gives CASSPALTGETQYF.

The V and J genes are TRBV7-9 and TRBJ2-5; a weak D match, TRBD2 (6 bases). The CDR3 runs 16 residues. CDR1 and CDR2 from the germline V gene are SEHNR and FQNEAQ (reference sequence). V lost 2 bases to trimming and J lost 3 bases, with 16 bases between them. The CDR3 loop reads CASSLQPGWGEETQYF. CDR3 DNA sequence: TGTGCCAGCAGCTTACAGCCTGGGTGGGGGGAAGAGACCCAGTACTTC.

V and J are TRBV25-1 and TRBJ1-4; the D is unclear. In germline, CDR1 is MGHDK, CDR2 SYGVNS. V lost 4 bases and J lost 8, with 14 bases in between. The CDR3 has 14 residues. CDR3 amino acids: CASSVQGSVEKLFF. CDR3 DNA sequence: TGTGCCAGCAGTGTACAAGGTTCAGTCGAAAAACTGTTTTTT. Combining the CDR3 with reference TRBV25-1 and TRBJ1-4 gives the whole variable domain EADIYQTPRYLVIGTGKKITLECSQTMGHDKMYWYQQDPGMELHLIHYSYGVNSTEKGDLSSESTVSRIRTEHFPLTLESARPSHTSQYLCASSVQGSVEKLFFGSGTQLSVL.

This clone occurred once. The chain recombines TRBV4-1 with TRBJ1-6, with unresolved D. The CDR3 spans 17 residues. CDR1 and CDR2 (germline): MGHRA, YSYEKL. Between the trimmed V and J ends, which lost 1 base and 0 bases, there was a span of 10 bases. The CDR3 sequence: CASSQAVLSSYNSPLHF. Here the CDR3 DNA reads TGCGCCAGCAGCCAAGCAGTCCTCAGCTCCTATAATTCACCCCTCCACTTT.

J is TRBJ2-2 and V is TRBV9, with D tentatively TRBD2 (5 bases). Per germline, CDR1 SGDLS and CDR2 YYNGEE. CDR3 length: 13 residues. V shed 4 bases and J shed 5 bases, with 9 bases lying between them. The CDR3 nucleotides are TGTGCCAGCAGCCCCCCGGGGACCGGGGAGCTGTTTTTT. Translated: CASSPPGTGELFF.

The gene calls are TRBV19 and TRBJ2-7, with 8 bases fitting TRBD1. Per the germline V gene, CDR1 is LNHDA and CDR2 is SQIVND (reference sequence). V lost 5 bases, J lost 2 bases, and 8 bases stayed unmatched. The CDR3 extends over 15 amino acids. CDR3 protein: CASSFTGTGTYEQYF. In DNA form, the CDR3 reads TGTGCCAGTAGTTTCACCGGGACAGGTACCTACGAGCAGTACTTC.

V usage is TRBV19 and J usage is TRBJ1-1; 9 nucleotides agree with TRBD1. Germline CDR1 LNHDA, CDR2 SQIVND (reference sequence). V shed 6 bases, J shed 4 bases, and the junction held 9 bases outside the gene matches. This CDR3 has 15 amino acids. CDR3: CASSLQGAGVTEAFF. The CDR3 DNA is TGTGCCAGTAGCCTACAGGGGGCTGGGGTCACTGAAGCTTTCTTT.

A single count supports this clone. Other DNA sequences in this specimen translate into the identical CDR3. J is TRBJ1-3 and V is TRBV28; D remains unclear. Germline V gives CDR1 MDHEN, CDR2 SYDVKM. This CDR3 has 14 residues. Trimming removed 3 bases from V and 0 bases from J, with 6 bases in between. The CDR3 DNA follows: TGTGCCAGCAGTTTCCTAGTCTCTGGAAACACCATATATTTT. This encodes CASSFLVSGNTIYF. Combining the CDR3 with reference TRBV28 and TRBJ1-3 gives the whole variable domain DVKVTQSSRYLVKRTGEKVFLECVQDMDHENMFWYRQDPGLGLRLIYFSYDVKMKEKGDIPEGYSVSREKKERFSLILESASTNQTSMYLCASSFLVSGNTIYFGEGSWLTVV.

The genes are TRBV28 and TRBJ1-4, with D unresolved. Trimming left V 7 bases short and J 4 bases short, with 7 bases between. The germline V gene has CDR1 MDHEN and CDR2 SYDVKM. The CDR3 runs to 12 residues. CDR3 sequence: CASTENNEKLFF. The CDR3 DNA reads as TGTGCCAGCACGGAAAATAATGAAAAACTGTTTTTT.

The CDR3 DNA reads as TGTGCCAGCAGTTTGCCAGGCGGATCCTATCCCTACGAGCAGTACTTC. Translation: CASSLPGGSYPYEQYF. The chain uses TRBV28 and TRBJ2-7, with D hard to call. Germline assignment: CDR1 MDHEN and CDR2 SYDVKM. Trimming took 3 bases from V and 2 from J, leaving 17 bases between them. The CDR3 contains 16 residues. The full variable domain, with the rest looked up from reference TRBV28 and TRBJ2-7, is DVKVTQSSRYLVKRTGEKVFLECVQDMDHENMFWYRQDPGLGLRLIYFSYDVKMKEKGDIPEGYSVSREKKERFSLILESASTNQTSMYLCASSLPGGSYPYEQYFGPGTRLTVT.

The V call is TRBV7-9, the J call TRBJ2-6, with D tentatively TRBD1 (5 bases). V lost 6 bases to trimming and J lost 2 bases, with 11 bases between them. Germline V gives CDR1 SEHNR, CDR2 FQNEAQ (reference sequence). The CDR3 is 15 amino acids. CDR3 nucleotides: TGTGCCAGCAGTCCAATGGGGCCTGGGGCCAACGTCCTGACTTTC. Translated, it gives CASSPMGPGANVLTF.

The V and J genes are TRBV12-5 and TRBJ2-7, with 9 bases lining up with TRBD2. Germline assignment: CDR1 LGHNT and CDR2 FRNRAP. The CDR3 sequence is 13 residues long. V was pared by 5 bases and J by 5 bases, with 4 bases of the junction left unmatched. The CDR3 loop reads CASGIAGDNEQYF. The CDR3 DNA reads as TGTGCTAGTGGTATAGCGGGAGACAACGAGCAGTACTTC.

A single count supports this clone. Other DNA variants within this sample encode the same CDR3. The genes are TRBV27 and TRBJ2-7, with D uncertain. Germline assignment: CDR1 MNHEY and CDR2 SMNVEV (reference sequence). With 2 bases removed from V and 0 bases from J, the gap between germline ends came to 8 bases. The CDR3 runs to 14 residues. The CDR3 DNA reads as TGTGCCAGCAGTTTACAGCTGAGCTCCTACGAGCAGTACTTC. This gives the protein CASSLQLSSYEQYF.